Listed below are T cell receptor beta chains from one sample, sequenced in a study of T cells expressing NK-cell markers. TCRdb reanalyzed the 5' RACE reads, giving one entry per CDR3 protein sequence and no DNA. This table lists over 350,000 distinct CDR3 sequences. Sequencing used blood T cells: a sorted CD56 or NKG2C T cell subset, CD4+ or CD8+ T cells, or bulk PBMC T cells (not recorded which). These receptors all come from a woman in her 50s in good health. CDR3s include the opening cysteine and the closing phenylalanine or tryptophan.

j_gene | len | v_gene | CDR3aa
TRBJ2-5 | 14 | TRBV20-1 | CSASRSNLIETQYF
TRBJ2-2 | 14 | TRBV9 | CASSTRTGGGELFF
TRBJ2-3 | 16 | TRBV12-3/TRBV12-4 | CASSLQVGEGSDTQYF
TRBJ1-1 | 12 | TRBV12-3/TRBV12-4 | CASSPNPTEAFF
TRBJ2-7 | 15 | TRBV2 | CASSEAKASTYEQYF
TRBJ2-5 | 11 | TRBV14 | CASSQGWTQYF
TRBJ2-3 | 14 | TRBV5-4 | CASSLQRSTDTQYF
TRBJ2-1 | 17 | TRBV6-5 | CASSYSRTGGTYNEQFF
TRBJ1-1 | 14 | TRBV5-1 | CASSFTGMNTEAFF
TRBJ1-2 | 15 | TRBV5-6 | CASSSWGRDGYGYTF
TRBJ2-3 | 15 | TRBV20-1 | CSAGASGKVADTQYF
TRBJ2-1 | 12 | TRBV3-1 | CASSLRPAPQFF
TRBJ2-1 | 12 | TRBV2 | CASSEPPQSVFF
TRBJ2-1 | 12 | TRBV11-3 | CASRGSANEQFF
TRBJ2-5 | 15 | TRBV20-1 | CSARETALWAETQYF
TRBJ2-2 | 16 | TRBV5-1 | CASSLEGATNTGELFF
TRBJ2-5 | 14 | TRBV11-2 | CASSLGAAKETQYF
TRBJ2-1 | 14 | TRBV27 | CASIPRQGGNEQFF
TRBJ1-1 | 13 | TRBV5-4 | CASSLIPSAEAFF
TRBJ2-5 | 14 | TRBV7-8 | CASSLRQIGETQYF
TRBJ1-2 | 13 | TRBV5-1 | CASSLDRVLGYTF
TRBJ2-1 | 14 | TRBV12-3/TRBV12-4 | CASRVGDTYNEQFF
TRBJ2-3 | 15 | TRBV28 | CASSLRDYRTDTQYF
TRBJ1-2 | 14 | TRBV28 | CASSPPGTYYGYTF
TRBJ1-1 | 15 | TRBV12-3/TRBV12-4 | CASSWAGTLNTEAFF
TRBJ2-1 | 14 | TRBV4-2 | CASSRAGGYNEQFF
TRBJ2-5 | 18 | TRBV20-1 | CSARDPWTESQSGETQYF
TRBJ1-6 | 16 | TRBV12-3/TRBV12-4 | CASSSYSTGGSSPLHF
TRBJ2-1 | 15 | TRBV10-3 | CAASLTSSSYNEQFF
TRBJ2-1 | 17 | TRBV11-2 | CASSSYSGGSFIDEQFF
TRBJ2-2 | 15 | TRBV7-6 | CASRAGTLGTGELFF
TRBJ2-1 | 16 | TRBV20-1 | CSAAIWGGRRNNEQFF
TRBJ2-5 | 14 | TRBV18 | CASSPWGQKETQYF
TRBJ1-1 | 14 | TRBV25-1 | CASHPGGWNTEAFF
TRBJ2-7 | 14 | TRBV5-1 | CASSLLDGLREQYF
TRBJ2-1 | 13 | TRBV12-5 | CASGAGTKSEQFF
TRBJ1-1 | 13 | TRBV12-3/TRBV12-4 | CASRTSLDTEAFF
TRBJ2-3 | 16 | TRBV11-3 | CASSLDLRQGTDTQYF
TRBJ2-1 | 11 | TRBV20-1 | CSGQSYNEQFF
TRBJ2-1 | 12 | TRBV6-6 | CASSGPYNEQFF
TRBJ2-7 | 18 | TRBV7-9 | CASSDSGTSVRGPYEQYF
TRBJ2-2 | 14 | TRBV3-1 | CASSRIPGGGELFF
TRBJ2-2 | 17 | TRBV6-5 | CASSYSQTVPRTGELFF
TRBJ1-3 | 14 | TRBV5-1 | CASSLGTSGNTIYF
TRBJ2-5 | 13 | TRBV20-1 | CSVKDRGGETQYF
TRBJ1-2 | 15 | TRBV13 | CASSLEHRARDGYTF
TRBJ2-6 | 18 | TRBV12-3/TRBV12-4 | CASSSGTDKGSGANVLTF
TRBJ2-1 | 16 | TRBV7-8 | CASSSGTSGAYNEQFF
TRBJ1-5 | 14 | TRBV20-1 | CSARAVEGNQPQHF
TRBJ2-1 | 13 | TRBV6-2/TRBV6-3 | CARDSGSRNEQFF
TRBJ2-3 | 14 | TRBV7-9 | CASSLGGRSDTQYF
TRBJ2-3 | 14 | TRBV29-1 | CSVDYRASADTQYF